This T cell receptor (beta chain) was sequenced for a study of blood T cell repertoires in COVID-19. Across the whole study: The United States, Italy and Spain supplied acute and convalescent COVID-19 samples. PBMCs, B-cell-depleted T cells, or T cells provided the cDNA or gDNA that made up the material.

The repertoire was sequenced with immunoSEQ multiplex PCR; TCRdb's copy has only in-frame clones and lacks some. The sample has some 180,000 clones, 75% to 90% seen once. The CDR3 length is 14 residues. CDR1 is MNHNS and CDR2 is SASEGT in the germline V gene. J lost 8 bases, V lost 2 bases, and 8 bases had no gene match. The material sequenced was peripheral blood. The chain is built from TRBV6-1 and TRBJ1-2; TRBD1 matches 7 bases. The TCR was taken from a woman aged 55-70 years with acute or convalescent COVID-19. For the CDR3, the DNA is TGTGCCAGCAGTGAATTACTAAACAGGGGCGGCTACACCTTC. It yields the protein CASSELLNRGGYTF.